Shown below are 27 T cell receptor beta chains from a single sample sequenced in a study of blood T cell repertoires in COVID-19. Repertoires were generated with immunoSEQ multiplex PCR, while TCRdb's copy carries only in-frame clones and drops some. Of hundreds of thousands of clones listed, approximately 86% are singletons. Sample: peripheral blood. These receptors were collected from a woman older than 75 with acute or convalescent COVID-19.

The chain employs TRBV3-1 (or the pseudogene TRBV3-2) and TRBJ1-1; D ambiguous. Trimming shortened V by 7 bases and J by 7 bases, and 10 bases separated the two germline ends. The CDR3 consists of 11 residues. Germline V gene lookup returns CDR1 LGHDT and CDR2 YNNKEL (reference sequence). DNA for the CDR3: TGTGCCAGCACCCCCCGGGATGAAGCTTTCTTT. It translates to CASTPRDEAFF.

The rearrangement joins TRBV19 to TRBJ1-6; 7 positions match TRBD1. In germline, CDR1 is LNHDA, CDR2 SQIVND (reference sequence). J lost 1 base, V lost 6 bases, and 6 bases had no gene match. The length of the CDR3 is 16 residues. CDR3 coding DNA: TGTGCCAGTAGAATTGCAGGGGGGTCCTATAATTCACCCCTCCACTTT. Its protein is CASRIAGGSYNSPLHF.

For the CDR3, the DNA is TGCGCCAGCAGCCAAGATATTTTAGCTGGTGGCAGCACTAATGAAAAACTGTTTTTT. It yields the protein CASSQDILAGGSTNEKLFF. The chain recombines TRBV4-3 with TRBJ1-4; unclear D gene. The CDR3 is 19 residues long. Trimming pared 0 bases from V and 2 bases from J, leaving 19 bases between. Looked up from germline, CDR1 is LGHNA and CDR2 is YSLEER.

The gene calls are TRBV7-9 and TRBJ2-3; tentatively, D is TRBD2 (6 bases). The V and J ends lost 3 bases and 0 bases respectively, with 10 bases between them. This CDR3 is built from 15 residues. Germline lookup yields CDR1 SEHNR and CDR2 FQNEAQ (reference sequence). The CDR3 DNA is TGTGCCAGCAGCTTCTCGGAGGGGAGCACAGATACGCAGTATTTT. This encodes CASSFSEGSTDTQYF.

The chain combines TRBV24-1 with TRBJ1-1; no reliable D call. V lost 8 bases, J lost 2 bases, and 2 bases lay in between. Germline loops: CDR1 KGHDR, CDR2 SFDVKD. The CDR3 spans 10 residues. The DNA for the CDR3 is TGTGCCACCACTAACACTGAAGCTTTCTTT. Its protein product is CATTNTEAFF.

The chain joins TRBV6-2 or TRBV6-3 to TRBJ1-1; 7 positions agree with TRBD1. This CDR3 has 15 amino acids. V lost 6 bases and J lost 0; bases outside the gene matches: 7. From germline, CDR1 is MNHEY and CDR2 SVGEGT. The CDR3 reads CASSRPDRVNTEAFF. CDR3 in DNA: TGTGCCAGCAGCCGTCCCGACAGGGTGAACACTGAAGCTTTCTTT.

This clone was seen a single time. The chain combines TRBV3-1 (or the pseudogene TRBV3-2) with TRBJ2-5; TRBD1 aligns across 7 bases. V trimming: 0 bases; J trimming: 5 bases; junction bases outside the gene matches: 6. The germline V gene has CDR1 LGHDT and CDR2 YNNKEL (reference sequence). This CDR3 has 15 amino acids. CDR3 DNA: TGTGCCAGCAGCCAAGACAAGCCCAGGGGGGAGACCCAGTACTTC. Translated, it gives CASSQDKPRGETQYF.

CDR3: CASSDLEAGGTDTQYF. The CDR3 DNA reads TGTGCCAGCAGTGATTTGGAAGCGGGGGGCACAGATACGCAGTATTTT. V and J are TRBV2 and TRBJ2-3; TRBD2 matches 8 bases. After removal of 3 bases from V and 1 base from J, the junction contained 6 bases not matched to a gene. Germline V gene data show CDR1 as SNHLY and CDR2 as FYNNEI. This CDR3 spans 16 amino acids.

The V call is TRBV6-6, the J call TRBJ2-7; 7 bases agree with TRBD2. The CDR3 is 14 residues long. V lost 7 bases to trimming and J lost 3 bases; unmatched junction nucleotides: 9. Germline values: CDR1 MNHNY, CDR2 SVGAGI (reference sequence). The CDR3 sequence is CASTPRGESYEQYF. The CDR3 DNA is TGTGCCAGCACGCCACGGGGGGAGAGCTACGAGCAGTACTTC.

J is TRBJ1-2 and V is TRBV2; 8 nucleotides align to TRBD1. The CDR3 extends over 15 amino acids. J lost 4 bases, V lost 4 bases, and 8 bases had no gene match. Germline V gene lookup returns CDR1 SNHLY and CDR2 FYNNEI. Here the CDR3 reads CASSGVRTGPYGYTF. Written as DNA, the CDR3 is TGTGCCAGCAGTGGAGTTAGGACAGGGCCCTATGGCTACACCTTC.

The chain has TRBV5-6 and TRBJ1-5; D possibly corresponds to TRBD1 (6 bases). Trimming stripped 4 bases from V and 5 bases from J, with 16 bases between. Germline values: CDR1 SGHDT, CDR2 YYEEEE. This CDR3 comprises 15 residues. CDR3 residues: CASSPQNRAHQPQHF. Here the CDR3 DNA reads TGTGCCAGCAGCCCGCAAAACAGGGCACATCAGCCCCAGCATTTT. Full variable domain (remainder filled in from reference TRBV5-6 and TRBJ1-5): DAGVTQSPTHLIKTRGQQVTLRCSPKSGHDTVSWYQQALGQGPQFIFQYYEEEERQRGNFPDRFSGHQFPNYSSELNVNALLLGDSALYLCASSPQNRAHQPQHFGDGTRLSIL.

CDR3: CASSLEGVGNQPQHF. CDR3 coding DNA: TGTGCCAGCAGTCTTGAGGGGGTAGGCAATCAGCCCCAGCATTTT. The genes are TRBV5-8 and TRBJ1-5, with D possibly being TRBD1 (6 bases). V was pared by 5 bases and J by 2 bases, with 14 bases between. The CDR3 contains 15 residues. The germline CDR1 and CDR2 sequences are SGHTS and YDEGEE.

The chain uses TRBV7-9 and TRBJ2-5; D not certain. V was trimmed by 1 base and J by 1 base, leaving 10 bases between them. The CDR3 is 15 residues long. The germline gives CDR1 SEHNR, CDR2 FQNEAQ (reference sequence). CDR3 amino acids: CASSLGLLLQETQYF. DNA of the CDR3: TGTGCCAGCAGCTTAGGTCTTCTTCTCCAAGAGACCCAGTACTTC.

This clone has a single count. The chain uses TRBV5-4 and TRBJ2-7; D is perhaps TRBD1 (5 bases). Germline V lookup: CDR1 SGHNT, CDR2 YYREEE (reference sequence). The V and J ends lost 4 bases and 0 bases respectively, with 11 bases between them. The CDR3 contains 14 residues. CDR3 bases: TGTGCCAGCAGCCCCGAGGACAACTCCTACGAGCAGTACTTC. Protein sequence: CASSPEDNSYEQYF.

The chain joins TRBV19 to TRBJ1-5, with D hard to call. The CDR3 sequence is 14 residues long. V lost 4 bases to trimming and J lost 4 bases, with 11 bases between them. Germline V gene data show CDR1 as LNHDA and CDR2 as SQIVND (reference sequence). CDR3 sequence: CASSRTRGNQPQHF. CDR3 sequence (DNA): TGTGCCAGTAGTAGAACACGGGGAAATCAGCCCCAGCATTTT.

The chain has TRBV7-3 and TRBJ2-1; TRBD1 agrees at 7 bases. Germline V lookup: CDR1 SGHTA, CDR2 FQGTGA. Trimming cost V 6 bases and J 7 bases; bases outside gene matches: 9. CDR3 length: 14 amino acids. CDR3 DNA sequence: TGTGCCAGCAGTTACAGACAGGGTCCAAATGAGCAGTTCTTC. Translating it yields CASSYRQGPNEQFF.

This chain uses TRBV2 with TRBJ1-2, with 7 bases that match TRBD1. Trimming at V came to 7 bases and at J to 7 bases, leaving 9 bases not matched to a gene. This CDR3 contains 13 residues. Germline assignment: CDR1 SNHLY and CDR2 FYNNEI. The CDR3 here is CASKATGAGGYTF. CDR3 sequence (DNA): TGTGCCAGCAAGGCTACAGGGGCTGGTGGCTACACCTTC.

The chain carries TRBV24-1 and TRBJ1-2, with D hard to call. The CDR3 has 12 amino acids. V lost 4 bases and J lost 8, with 10 bases in between. The V gene's germline CDR1 is KGHDR and CDR2 SFDVKD. CDR3 in amino acids: CATSDPGEGYTF. CDR3 coding DNA: TGTGCCACCAGTGACCCAGGTGAAGGCTACACCTTC.

V usage is TRBV19 and J usage is TRBJ1-2, with D perhaps matching TRBD1 (6 bases). Trimming cost V 6 bases and J 6 bases, with 14 bases left between them. Germline CDR1 LNHDA, CDR2 SQIVND (reference sequence). The CDR3 extends over 13 amino acids. The DNA of the CDR3 is TGTGCCAGTAGAAGGTTGGCAGGGGATGGCTACACCTTC. Protein: CASRRLAGDGYTF.

The gene calls are TRBV5-6 and TRBJ1-1; D ambiguous. Trimming left V 7 bases short and J 2 bases short, with 18 bases between. The CDR3 has 15 amino acids. Germline CDR1 SGHDT, CDR2 YYEEEE. This CDR3 reads CASAAGGAINTEAFF. The CDR3 DNA sequence: TGTGCCAGCGCCGCGGGAGGCGCTATCAACACTGAAGCTTTCTTT.

The V call is TRBV2, the J call TRBJ1-1; D is possibly TRBD1 (5 bases). Trimming took off 0 bases at V and 6 bases at J, with 11 bases between the two ends. Germline-derived CDR1 and CDR2 are SNHLY and FYNNEI. The CDR3 totals 14 residues. The DNA for the CDR3 is TGTGCCAGCAGTGAAGCAGGGGCTTATTCTGAAGCTTTCTTT. It encodes CASSEAGAYSEAFF.

The chain carries TRBV7-9 and TRBJ2-2; D is perhaps TRBD1 (6 bases). With 6 bases removed from V and 1 base from J, the gap between germline ends came to 12 bases. This CDR3 is 15 amino acids long. CDR1 is SEHNR and CDR2 is FQNEAQ in the germline V gene (reference sequence). The DNA for the CDR3 is TGTGCCAGCAGGTCAGGGGCGCAGAACACCGGGGAGCTGTTTTTT. It is translated as CASRSGAQNTGELFF. Complete variable domain (other parts from reference TRBV7-9 and TRBJ2-2): DTGVSQNPRHKITKRGQNVTFRCDPISEHNRLYWYRQTLGQGPEFLTYFQNEAQLEKSRLLSDRFSAERPKGSFSTLEIQRTEQGDSAMYLCASRSGAQNTGELFFGEGSRLTVL.

This clone has just one count. The V call is TRBV2, the J call TRBJ2-1, with TRBD1 matching over 9 bases. V lost 10 bases to trimming and J lost 4 bases; unmatched junction nucleotides: 8. Germline-derived CDR1 and CDR2 are SNHLY and FYNNEI. The CDR3 is made up of 14 amino acids. This CDR3 reads CATGTGTFYNEQFF. CDR3 nucleotide sequence: TGTGCCACCGGGACAGGGACCTTTTACAATGAGCAGTTCTTC.

This chain uses TRBV19 with TRBJ1-2, with 8 bases identical to TRBD1. The germline V gene encodes CDR1 LNHDA and CDR2 SQIVND (reference sequence). With V trimmed by 5 bases and J by 3 bases, 5 bases remained unmatched. CDR3 size: 14 residues. CDR3 DNA sequence: TGTGCCAGTAGTTCCCCGGGACAGGACTATGGCTACACCTTC. Its translation is CASSSPGQDYGYTF.

This clone came up a few times. V and J are TRBV7-7 and TRBJ2-2; 8 nucleotides match TRBD2. The V gene end was trimmed by 3 bases and the J gene end by 2 bases; junction bases not matched to a gene: 5. The CDR3 extends over 16 amino acids. Germline CDR1 reads SSHAT; CDR2 reads FNYEAQ (reference sequence). CDR3 sequence: CASSFGGGSNTGELFF. Written as DNA, the CDR3 is TGTGCCAGCAGCTTCGGGGGGGGTTCCAACACCGGGGAGCTGTTTTTT.

The rearrangement uses TRBV5-4 and TRBJ1-2; TRBD1 aligns across 8 bases. V lost 6 bases to trimming and J lost 0 bases; unmatched junction nucleotides: 10. The CDR3 sequence is 16 residues long. Germline V gives CDR1 SGHNT, CDR2 YYREEE (reference sequence). CDR3 in DNA: TGTGCCAGCACGGAAGGAAACAGGGGGACTAACTATGGCTACACCTTC. As protein: CASTEGNRGTNYGYTF. Supplemented by reference TRBV5-4 and TRBJ1-2, the full variable domain reads ETGVTQSPTHLIKTRGQQVTLRCSSQSGHNTVSWYQQALGQGPQFIFQYYREEENGRGNFPPRFSGLQFPNYSSELNVNALELDDSALYLCASTEGNRGTNYGYTFGSGTRLTVV.

The gene calls are TRBV14 and TRBJ2-5, with TRBD1 matching 8 bases. Germline CDR1 is SGHDN and CDR2 is FVKESK. J gave up 5 bases and V 2 bases, and 7 bases lay outside the gene matches. The CDR3 is made up of 15 amino acids. CDR3 protein: CASSQTLTGAETQYF. The CDR3 DNA follows: TGTGCCAGCAGCCAAACCCTGACAGGGGCTGAGACCCAGTACTTC. Full variable domain (remainder filled in from reference TRBV14 and TRBJ2-5): EAGVTQFPSHSVIEKGQTVTLRCDPISGHDNLYWYRRVMGKEIKFLLHFVKESKQDESGMPNNRFLAERTGGTYSTLKVQPAELEDSGVYFCASSQTLTGAETQYFGPGTRLLVL.